This T cell receptor beta chain was sequenced in a study of T cells after yellow fever vaccination. Study details: With SMART-Seq v4 Ultra Low Input, the fractions containing low cell numbers were prepared.

MiXCR, applied by TCRdb to the 5' RACE reads, yields one record per CDR3 protein. The data show about 340,000 distinct CDR3 sequences, 8.7% seen once. Germline V gene lookup returns CDR1 SGHAT and CDR2 FQNNGV. The CDR3 has 16 residues. Concerning this clonotype itself: At one end the junction does not follow the germline gene, possibly because of a read error.

This chain links TRBV11-2 with TRBJ2-1; 7 bases agree with TRBD2. The sample here was PBMCs, taken on the day of the first yellow fever vaccination. The sequence was obtained from a man aged 18-30 years who received the YFV17D yellow fever vaccine. The DNA of the CDR3 is TGTGCCAGCAGCCCTCGGGGGGACTTCTCCCACAATGAGCAGTTCTTC. The encoded protein is CASSPRGDFSHNEQFF.